This T cell receptor beta chain appears in the sequencing data of a study of cytomegalovirus exposure and HLA in healthy donors. Study as a whole: As an earlier analysis found, about 179 million T cells yielded some 120 million unique TCR beta sequences. The Caucasian-associated ancestry cluster contained about four fifths of the roughly 390 genotyped donors.

The germline CDR1 and CDR2 sequences are WSHSY and SAAADI. The CDR3 runs 12 residues. After removal of 7 bases from V and 7 bases from J, the junction contained 6 bases not matched to a gene. The PCR made use of 60 Vbeta and 13 Jbeta primers. Some clones are missing from TCRdb's copy, which holds only in-frame ones; the method was immunoSEQ multiplex PCR. The sample consists of about 120,000 clones, roughly 77% of them appearing once. General study findings and limits: A later analysis found TCR association rates differed by HLA locus, highest for DRB1 and lowest for HLA-C.

For this clone: Its antigen is unidentified.

The chain is built from TRBV10-2 and TRBJ2-7; TRBD1 agrees at 8 bases. The material sequenced was PBMCs. The receptor was derived from a man aged 35-49 years in good health and CMV-seronegative. CDR3 region: CASTDRGGEQYF. Written as DNA, the CDR3 is TGCGCCAGCACCGACAGGGGTGGGGAGCAGTACTTC.